The source of this T cell receptor (beta chain) is a study of blood T cell repertoires in COVID-19. At the level of the study: There were acute and convalescent COVID-19 samples, and they came from the United States, Italy and Spain. Sources were T cells, B-cell-depleted T cells, or PBMCs; the material itself was cDNA or gDNA.

The study drew participants aged about 18 to 95 years from around 24 US areas. Grouping used clinical history reported by participants in a survey and questionnaire. The method was immunoSEQ multiplex PCR; TCRdb's version includes in-frame clones alone and lacks a portion of them. Of some 310,000 clones listed, roughly 90% are singletons. From germline, CDR1 is SGHTA and CDR2 FQGTGA. The CDR3 is 16 residues long. J lost 2 bases, V lost 5 bases, and 10 bases had no gene match. The sequenced sample consisted of PBMCs or T cells enriched from blood (not recorded which). The chain recombines TRBV7-3 with TRBJ2-3, with 7 nucleotides matching TRBD2. This receptor was identified in a woman in her twenties or thirties who had recovered from COVID-19. The DNA for the CDR3 is TGTGCCAGCAGCCCAAACGTGGGAGGGACCACAGATACGCAGTATTTT. Amino acid sequence: CASSPNVGGTTDTQYF.